This T cell receptor beta chain is drawn from a study of blood T cell repertoires in COVID-19. The CDR3 runs to 15 residues. V was cut by 4 bases and J by 2 bases, with 14 bases left in between. Germline-derived CDR1 and CDR2 are MNHEY and SVGAGI. Recruited during active infection, patients (from Seattle) were subsequently followed longitudinally. Some clones are missing from TCRdb's copy, which holds only in-frame ones; the method was immunoSEQ multiplex PCR. This table has roughly 150,000 clones, over 85% appearing once. The origin of this receptor is a woman aged 55-70 years with COVID-19, enrolled during active disease. Sequencing used peripheral blood. The chain couples TRBV6-5 to TRBJ1-2; TRBD1 might be the D (6 bases). The CDR3 coding sequence is TGTGCCAGCAGTTCTAACAGGGCAGGCAACTATGGCTACACCTTC. Protein sequence: CASSSNRAGNYGYTF.